The sequence of this TCR beta chain was determined in a study of blood T cell repertoires in COVID-19. Study information: Spain, Italy and the United States supplied samples that represented acute and convalescent COVID-19. The analysed material was cDNA or gDNA that came from T cells, B-cell-depleted T cells, or PBMCs.

In the study's own analysis: The authors estimated nucleated cell counts from reference gene primer amplification. Sequencing used immunoSEQ multiplex PCR; TCRdb keeps in-frame clones, though not all of them. V, J and clone size reflect that table, while D and trimming were determined from the DNA. The sample includes over 200,000 clones, about nine tenths of them seen just once. The CDR3 sequence is 15 residues long. In germline, CDR1 is LNHDA, CDR2 SQIVND (reference sequence). V was pared by 5 bases and J by 5 bases, with 16 bases between. What was sequenced was peripheral blood. The chain uses TRBV19 and TRBJ2-1, with D perhaps TRBD1 (5 bases). The clonotype comes from a man aged 25-40 years with COVID-19, enrolled during active disease. The CDR3 region has the DNA TGTGCCAGTAGTGAACCCGGTAGGACAAACAATGAGCAGTTCTTC. Amino acid sequence: CASSEPGRTNNEQFF.